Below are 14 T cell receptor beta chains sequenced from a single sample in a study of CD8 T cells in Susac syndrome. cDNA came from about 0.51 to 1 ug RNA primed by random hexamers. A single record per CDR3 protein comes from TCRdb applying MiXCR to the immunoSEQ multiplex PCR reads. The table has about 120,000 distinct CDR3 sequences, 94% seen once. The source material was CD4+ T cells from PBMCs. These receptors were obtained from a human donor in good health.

CDR3: CASSPRTESTDTQYF. The CDR3, as DNA: TGTGCCAGTAGTCCTAGGACGGAGAGCACAGATACGCAGTATTTT. This rearrangement joins TRBV19 to TRBJ2-3; D unresolved. The CDR3 is made up of 15 amino acids. V was trimmed by 5 bases and J by 0 bases, leaving 12 bases between them. In germline, CDR1 is LNHDA, CDR2 SQIVND (reference sequence). Drawing the rest from reference TRBV19 and TRBJ2-3, the complete variable domain is DGGITQSPKYLFRKEGQNVTLSCEQNLNHDAMYWYRQDPGQGLRLIYYSQIVNDFQKGDIAEGYSVSREKKESFPLTVTSAQKNPTAFYLCASSPRTESTDTQYFGPGTRLTVL.

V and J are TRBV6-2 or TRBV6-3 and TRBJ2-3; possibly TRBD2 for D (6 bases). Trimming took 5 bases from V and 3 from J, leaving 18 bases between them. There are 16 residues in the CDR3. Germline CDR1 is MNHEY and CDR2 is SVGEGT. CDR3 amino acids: CASSQGLSITTDTQYF. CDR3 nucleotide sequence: TGTGCCAGCAGTCAGGGACTCTCCATAACAACAGATACGCAGTATTTT.

This CDR3 is CASSLSGSYTGELFF. DNA of the CDR3: TGTGCCAGCAGCTTAAGCGGGAGCTACACCGGGGAGCTGTTTTTT. J is TRBJ2-2 and V is TRBV11-2; 8 bases fit TRBD2. The CDR3 covers 15 residues. Germline lookup yields CDR1 SGHAT and CDR2 FQNNGV. Germline trimming cut 2 bases from V and 3 bases from J; bases unmatched to any gene: 2.

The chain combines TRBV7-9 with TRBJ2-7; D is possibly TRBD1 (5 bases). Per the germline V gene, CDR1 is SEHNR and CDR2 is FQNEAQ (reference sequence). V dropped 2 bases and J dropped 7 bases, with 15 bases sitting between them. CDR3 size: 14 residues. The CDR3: CASSLKGQGREQYF. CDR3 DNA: TGTGCCAGCAGCTTAAAGGGGCAGGGTCGGGAGCAGTACTTC.

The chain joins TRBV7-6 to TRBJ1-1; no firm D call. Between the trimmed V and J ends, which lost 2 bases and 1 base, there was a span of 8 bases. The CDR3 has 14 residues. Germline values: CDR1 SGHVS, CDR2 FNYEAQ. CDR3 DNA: TGTGCCAGCAGCTTAATGGCGGAGAACACTGAAGCTTTCTTT. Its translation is CASSLMAENTEAFF.

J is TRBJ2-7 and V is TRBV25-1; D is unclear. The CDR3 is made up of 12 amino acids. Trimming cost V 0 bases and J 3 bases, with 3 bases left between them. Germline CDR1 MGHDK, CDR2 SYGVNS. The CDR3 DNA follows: TGTGCCAGCAGTGAATATTACTACGAGCAGTACTTC. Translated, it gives CASSEYYYEQYF.

CDR3 region: CASSGHRGRDEAFF. CDR3 nucleotides: TGTGCCAGCAGTGGACACAGGGGGCGCGATGAAGCTTTCTTT. The J gene is TRBJ1-1, the V gene TRBV6-2 or TRBV6-3, with 9 bases identical to TRBD1. Germline trimming cut 5 bases from V and 7 bases from J; bases unmatched to any gene: 8. Germline V gene lookup returns CDR1 MNHEY and CDR2 SVGEGT. The CDR3 loop spans 14 amino acids.

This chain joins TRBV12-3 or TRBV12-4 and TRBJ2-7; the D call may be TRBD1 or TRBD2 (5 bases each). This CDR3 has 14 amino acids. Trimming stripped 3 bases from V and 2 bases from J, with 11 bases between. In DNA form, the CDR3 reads TGTGCCAGCAGTTTGGGGACGGAAACCTACGAGCAGTACTTC. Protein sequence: CASSLGTETYEQYF.

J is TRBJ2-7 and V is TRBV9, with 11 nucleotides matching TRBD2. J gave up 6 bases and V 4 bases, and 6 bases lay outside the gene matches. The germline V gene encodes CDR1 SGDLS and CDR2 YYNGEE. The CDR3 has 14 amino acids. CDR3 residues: CASSPSGRFSEQYF. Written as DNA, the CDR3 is TGTGCCAGCAGCCCTAGCGGGAGGTTCTCCGAGCAGTACTTC.

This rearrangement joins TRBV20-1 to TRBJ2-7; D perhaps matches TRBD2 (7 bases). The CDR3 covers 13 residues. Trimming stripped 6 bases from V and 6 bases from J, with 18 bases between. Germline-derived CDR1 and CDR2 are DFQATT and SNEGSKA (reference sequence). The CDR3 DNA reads TGCAGTGCGACGGGGGCGGGAGTTACCGAGCAGTACTTC. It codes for CSATGAGVTEQYF.

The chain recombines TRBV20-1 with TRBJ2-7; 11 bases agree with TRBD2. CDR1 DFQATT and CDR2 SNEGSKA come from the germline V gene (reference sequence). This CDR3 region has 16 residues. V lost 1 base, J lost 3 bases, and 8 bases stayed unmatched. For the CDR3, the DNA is TGCAGTGCTAGAGGTACTTCCGGGACTAGCGGCTACGAGCAGTACTTC. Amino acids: CSARGTSGTSGYEQYF.

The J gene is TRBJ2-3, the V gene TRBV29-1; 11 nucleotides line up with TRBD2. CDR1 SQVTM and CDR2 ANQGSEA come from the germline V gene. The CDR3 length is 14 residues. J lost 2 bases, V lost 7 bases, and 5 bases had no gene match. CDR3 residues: CSAVAGGTTDTQYF. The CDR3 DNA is TGCAGCGCCGTAGCGGGAGGGACCACAGATACGCAGTATTTT.

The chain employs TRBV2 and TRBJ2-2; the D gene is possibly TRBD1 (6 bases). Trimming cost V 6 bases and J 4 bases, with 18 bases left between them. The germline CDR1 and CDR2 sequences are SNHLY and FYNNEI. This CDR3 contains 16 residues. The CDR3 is CASRLLGQGSTGELFF. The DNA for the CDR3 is TGTGCCAGCAGGCTTCTGGGGCAGGGGAGCACCGGGGAGCTGTTTTTT.

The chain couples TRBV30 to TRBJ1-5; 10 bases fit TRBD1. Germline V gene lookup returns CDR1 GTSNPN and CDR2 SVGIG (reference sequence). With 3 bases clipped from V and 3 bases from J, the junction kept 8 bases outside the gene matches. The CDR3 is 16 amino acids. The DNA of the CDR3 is TGTGCCTGGAGGTCCGTGACAGGGGGCTCCAATCAGCCCCAGCATTTT. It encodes CAWRSVTGGSNQPQHF.